A single sample is the source of the 18 T cell receptor beta chains below, sequenced in a study of blood T cells in healthy people across ages. It was with a sample-barcoded 5' primer and a J-beta primer mix that a second PCR of about 7 to 12 cycles was run. Via MiXCR, TCRdb re-called the 5' RACE reads, giving one row per CDR3 protein. The repertoire holds roughly 2 million distinct CDR3 sequences, around 50% seen once, with about 2.1% in the top ten. Sequencing input: blood. All receptors come from a middle-aged woman in good health.

This clonotype was seen a few times. The rearrangement links TRBV14 to TRBJ2-7; 8 nucleotides match TRBD1. The J call is in doubt because the DNA end fits TRBJ2-5 better. The V gene's germline CDR1 is SGHDN and CDR2 FVKESK. The CDR3 length is 16 residues. This CDR3 is CASSQIQGAGRETQYF. The CDR3 DNA follows: TGTGCCAGCAGCCAAATCCAGGGGGCAGGTCGCGAGACCCAGTACTTC.

The chain employs TRBV7-2 and TRBJ1-2; 10 bases agree with TRBD1. The junction had 8 bases not matched to a gene; V was cut back by 5 bases and J by 2 bases. CDR1 is SGHTA and CDR2 is FQGNSA in the germline V gene. The CDR3 covers 16 residues. The CDR3 sequence is CASSPRQGAGNYGYTF. CDR3 coding DNA: TGTGCCAGCAGCCCTCGACAGGGGGCGGGCAACTATGGCTACACCTTC.

The chain employs TRBV7-9 and TRBJ2-5, with D possibly called TRBD1 or TRBD2 (5 bases each). Germline V lookup: CDR1 SEHNR, CDR2 FQNEAQ (reference sequence). V dropped 4 bases and J dropped 9 bases, with 18 bases sitting between them. The CDR3 contains 14 residues. Here the CDR3 reads CASSSPGSLGPQYF. DNA for the CDR3: TGTGCCAGCAGCTCTCCAGGCTCGTTGGGACCCCAGTACTTC.

The chain recombines TRBV28 with TRBJ2-1, with D perhaps TRBD1 (5 bases). The CDR3 length is 15 residues. V was cut by 6 bases and J by 5 bases, with 17 bases left in between. The germline CDR1 and CDR2 sequences are MDHEN and SYDVKM. The CDR3 nucleotides are TGTGCCAGCAGCCCCCACAGGCGATCCCACAATGAGCAGTTCTTC. This codes for CASSPHRRSHNEQFF.

V usage is TRBV29-1 and J usage is TRBJ2-3, with TRBD2 matching 10 bases. CDR1 is SQVTM, CDR2 ANQGSEA, per germline. Unmatched junction bases numbered 4, after V lost 0 bases and J lost 1 base. The CDR3 consists of 16 residues. The chain's CDR3 is CSVEDHLAGGTDTQYF. CDR3 coding DNA: TGCAGCGTTGAAGATCATCTAGCGGGGGGCACAGATACGCAGTATTTT.

J is TRBJ2-3 and V is TRBV7-9; 11 bases are shared with TRBD1. Germline values: CDR1 SEHNR, CDR2 FQNEAQ (reference sequence). V shed 2 bases, J shed 2 bases, and the junction held 3 bases outside the gene matches. The length of the CDR3 is 16 residues. CDR3 protein: CASSLWTGGVTDTQYF. The DNA of the CDR3 is TGTGCCAGCAGCTTATGGACAGGGGGCGTCACAGATACGCAGTATTTT.

This clonotype was seen more than once but under ten times. The chain couples TRBV19 to TRBJ2-3; D is possibly TRBD2 (5 bases). This CDR3 region has 15 residues. V dropped 1 base and J dropped 2 bases, with 10 bases sitting between them. CDR1 LNHDA and CDR2 SQIVND come from the germline V gene (reference sequence). The CDR3 region is CASSIVGEYTDTQYF. The CDR3 nucleotides read TGTGCCAGTAGTATAGTCGGGGAGTACACAGATACGCAGTATTTT.

This rearrangement joins TRBV25-1 to TRBJ1-1; D might be TRBD1 (6 bases). CDR1 MGHDK and CDR2 SYGVNS come from the germline V gene. The CDR3 contains 12 residues. The germline V and J ends were trimmed by 8 bases and 5 bases, with 12 bases remaining between them. CDR3 bases: TGTGCCAGCGCTAACCAGGGGACTGAAGCTTTCTTT. Translating it yields CASANQGTEAFF.

The V call is TRBV20-1, the J call TRBJ2-1; D is undetermined. The CDR3 spans 12 residues. Germline V lookup: CDR1 DFQATT, CDR2 SNEGSKA (reference sequence). Trimming stripped 6 bases from V and 2 bases from J, with 8 bases between. CDR3 in amino acids: CSAVLPYNEQFF. The CDR3 bases are TGCAGTGCGGTATTGCCCTACAATGAGCAGTTCTTC.

A few counts support this clonotype. The chain employs TRBV6-5 and TRBJ2-1; D remains ambiguous. This CDR3 contains 14 residues. V lost 0 bases and J 8 bases, leaving 11 bases between the germline ends. CDR1 is MNHEY, CDR2 SVGAGI, per germline. CDR3 loop: CASSYSALRDEQFF. The CDR3 DNA reads as TGTGCCAGCAGTTACTCAGCCCTACGGGATGAGCAGTTCTTC.

The genes are TRBV5-8 and TRBJ1-5; D gene ambiguous. The germline V gene has CDR1 SGHTS and CDR2 YDEGEE. Trimming left V 0 bases short and J 3 bases short, with 7 bases between. The CDR3 has 14 residues. The CDR3 is CASSLGAPNQPQHF. In DNA, the CDR3 is TGTGCCAGCAGCTTGGGAGCACCCAATCAGCCCCAGCATTTT.

The chain links TRBV12-3 or TRBV12-4 to TRBJ1-1; 10 bases match TRBD1. Trimming at V came to 5 bases and at J to 5 bases, leaving 8 bases not matched to a gene. The CDR3 is made up of 15 amino acids. The CDR3 sequence: CASSPDRGPWTEAFF. The CDR3 region has the DNA TGTGCCAGCAGTCCAGACAGGGGGCCTTGGACTGAAGCTTTCTTT.

V is TRBV24-1 and J is TRBJ2-5, with D possibly matching TRBD2 (7 bases). The V and J ends lost 1 base and 4 bases respectively, with 12 bases between them. Germline assignment: CDR1 KGHDR and CDR2 SFDVKD. This CDR3 contains 15 residues. CDR3 coding DNA: TGTGCCACCAGTGATTTTAAAGGGGGGGGAGAGACCCAGTACTTC. Encoded protein: CATSDFKGGGETQYF.

This clonotype was counted only a few times. V usage is TRBV29-1 and J usage is TRBJ2-5, with 9 bases identical to TRBD2. Germline V CDR1 and CDR2: SQVTM, ANQGSEA. The CDR3 covers 15 residues. The V and J ends lost 4 bases and 5 bases, in that order; junction bases with no gene match: 11. The CDR3, as DNA: TGCAGCGTTGGACGGAGCGGGGGGTCTTCGGAGACCCAGTACTTC. Its protein is CSVGRSGGSSETQYF.

The chain combines TRBV20-1 with TRBJ1-5, with TRBD1 matching 8 bases. Germline V gene lookup returns CDR1 DFQATT and CDR2 SNEGSKA (reference sequence). This CDR3 region has 15 residues. After removal of 5 bases from V and 3 bases from J, the junction contained 9 bases not matched to a gene. In nucleotides, the CDR3 is TGCAGTGCTTGGCAACAGGGGGGGAACAATCAGCCCCAGCATTTT. This codes for CSAWQQGGNNQPQHF.

This clonotype was detected many times. V gene TRBV7-2 combines with J gene TRBJ2-5; D is undetermined. Trimming removed 2 bases from V and 2 bases from J, with 6 bases in between. This CDR3 spans 13 amino acids. Germline assignment: CDR1 SGHTA and CDR2 FQGNSA. CDR3 residues: CASSLPNQETQYF. The CDR3 DNA is TGTGCCAGCAGCTTACCCAATCAAGAGACCCAGTACTTC.

The CDR3 bases are TGTGCCAGCAGCGTCTCATCCGGGACAGGGGGCGAGGCTGGCGGCTACACCTTC. Encoded protein: CASSVSSGTGGEAGGYTF. The chain links TRBV9 to TRBJ1-2, with TRBD1 matching over 12 bases. The ends lost 2 bases at V and 8 bases at J; junction bases unmatched: 16. The CDR3 is 18 residues long. The germline CDR1 and CDR2 sequences are SGDLS and YYNGEE.

The genes are TRBV10-3 and TRBJ2-5, with D possibly matching TRBD2 (6 bases). The CDR3 runs 12 residues. Trimming took 6 bases from V and 11 from J, leaving 16 bases between them. From germline, CDR1 is ENHRY and CDR2 SYGVKD. The CDR3 region is CAIREGLGEQYF. The CDR3 region has the DNA TGTGCCATCAGGGAGGGGTTGGGAGAGCAGTACTTC.